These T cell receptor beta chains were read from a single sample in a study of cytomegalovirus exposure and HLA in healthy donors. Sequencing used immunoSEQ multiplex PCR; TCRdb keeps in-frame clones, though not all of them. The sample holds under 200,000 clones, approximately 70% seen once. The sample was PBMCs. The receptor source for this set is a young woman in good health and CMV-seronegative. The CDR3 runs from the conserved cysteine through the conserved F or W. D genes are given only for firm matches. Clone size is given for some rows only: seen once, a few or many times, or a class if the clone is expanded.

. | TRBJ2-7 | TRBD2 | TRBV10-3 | TGTGCCATCAGTGACCCCCGGGGGGGAGAGGAGCAGTACTTC | CAISDPRGGEEQYF
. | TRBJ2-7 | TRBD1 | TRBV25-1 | TGTGCCAGCAGGGCGACAGGGGGCCTCTACGAGCAGTACTTC | CASRATGGLYEQYF
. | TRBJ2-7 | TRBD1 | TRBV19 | TGTGCCAGTAGTATAGGGACAGGGGGATACGAGCAGTACTTC | CASSIGTGGYEQYF
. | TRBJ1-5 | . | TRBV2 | TGTGCCAGCAGCGTCTCGTACATTAGCAATCAGCCCCAGCATTTT | CASSVSYISNQPQHF
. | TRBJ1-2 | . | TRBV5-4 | TGTGCCAGCAGCACAGGGACCGACCTCAGCTATTTCGGCTACACCTTC | CASSTGTDLSYFGYTF
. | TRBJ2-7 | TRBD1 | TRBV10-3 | TGTGCCATCAGTGGAGGGTCGCGAGGGTACGGACAGGGGATTGGTGTCCAGGCCTACGAGCAGTACTTC | CAISGGSRGYGQGIGVQAYEQYF
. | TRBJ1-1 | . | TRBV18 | TGTGCCAGCTCACCACAGAACGCGCAAGGGGCCACTGAAGCTTTCTTT | CASSPQNAQGATEAFF
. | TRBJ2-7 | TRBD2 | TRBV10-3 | TGTGCCATCAGTGATGTGGGAGGGACCTACGAGCAGTACTTC | CAISDVGGTYEQYF
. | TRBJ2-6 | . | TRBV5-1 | TGCGCCAGCAGGAGATCCTCCCCGAGCTCTGGGGCCAACGTCCTGACTTTC | CASRRSSPSSGANVLTF
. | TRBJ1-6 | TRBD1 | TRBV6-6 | TGTGCCAGCAGCCTTTCCGGGACAGGCTATTCACCCCTCCACTTT | CASSLSGTGYSPLHF
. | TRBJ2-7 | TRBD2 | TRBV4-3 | TGCGCCAGCAGCCGGTTTAGCGGGAGGGCCGCTGGCTACGAGCAGTACTTC | CASSRFSGRAAGYEQYF
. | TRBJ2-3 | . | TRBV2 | TGTGCCAGCTGTGAGGACTTCACAGATACGCAGTATTTT | CASCEDFTDTQYF
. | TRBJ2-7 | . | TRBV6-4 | TGTGCCAGCATTTCAATGGAGGGCCCCTACGAGCAGTACTTC | CASISMEGPYEQYF
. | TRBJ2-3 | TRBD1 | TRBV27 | TGTGCCAGCAGGCATGGACAGGGGCCTTTCACAGATACGCAGTATTTT | CASRHGQGPFTDTQYF
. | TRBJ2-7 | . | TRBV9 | TGTGCCAGCAGCCTGCGGGGCGCCCCCTACGAGCAGTACTTC | CASSLRGAPYEQYF
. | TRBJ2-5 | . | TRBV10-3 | TGTGCCATCAGTCCGGGGTTCGAAGAGACCCAGTACTTC | CAISPGFEETQYF
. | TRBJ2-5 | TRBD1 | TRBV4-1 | TGCGCCAGCAGCCTCACAGGGGGAGAGACCCAGTACTTC | CASSLTGGETQYF
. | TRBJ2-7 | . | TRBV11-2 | TGTGCCAGCAGCTTAGGGACATCCTTAGAGCAGTACTTC | CASSLGTSLEQYF
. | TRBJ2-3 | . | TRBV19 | TGTGCCAGTAGTAGGGGGGGGGCCTTCACAGATACGCAGTATTTT | CASSRGGAFTDTQYF
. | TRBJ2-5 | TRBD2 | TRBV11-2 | TGTGCCAGCAGCATAGGGACTAGCGTCCGACAAGAGACCCAGTACTTC | CASSIGTSVRQETQYF
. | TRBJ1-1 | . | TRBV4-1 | TGCGCCAGCAGCCAAGAACCAGGTTTGAACACTGAAGCTTTCTTT | CASSQEPGLNTEAFF
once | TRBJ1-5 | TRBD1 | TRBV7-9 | TGTGCCAGCAGCAGGACAGGGGATGATCAGCCCCAGCATTTT | CASSRTGDDQPQHF
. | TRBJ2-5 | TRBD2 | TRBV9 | TGTGCCAGCAGCATACATAGCGGGAGTATCCAAGAGACCCAGTACTTC | CASSIHSGSIQETQYF
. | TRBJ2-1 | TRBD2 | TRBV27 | TGTGCCAGCAGCCCCGGGACTAGAGTGAATGAGCAGTTCTTC | CASSPGTRVNEQFF
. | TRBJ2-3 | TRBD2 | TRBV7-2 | TGTGCCAGCAGCTCTAGGGGACTAGCGGGGGGATATACGCAGTATTTT | CASSSRGLAGGYTQYF
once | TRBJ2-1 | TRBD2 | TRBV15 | TGTGCCACCAGCGGAAAGACTAGCGGTCCTTTCAATGAGCAGTTCTTC | CATSGKTSGPFNEQFF
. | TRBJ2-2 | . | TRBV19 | TGTGCCAGTAGTATCCGCGGTAGCAAAGCCGGGGAGCTGTTTTTT | CASSIRGSKAGELFF
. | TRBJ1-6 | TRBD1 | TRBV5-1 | TGCGCCAGCAGTTTCGGGGACAGGGGCTCACCCCTCCACTTT | CASSFGDRGSPLHF
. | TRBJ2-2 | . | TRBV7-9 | TGTGCCCTACATCCGGACTACACCGGGGAGCTGTTTTTT | CALHPDYTGELFF